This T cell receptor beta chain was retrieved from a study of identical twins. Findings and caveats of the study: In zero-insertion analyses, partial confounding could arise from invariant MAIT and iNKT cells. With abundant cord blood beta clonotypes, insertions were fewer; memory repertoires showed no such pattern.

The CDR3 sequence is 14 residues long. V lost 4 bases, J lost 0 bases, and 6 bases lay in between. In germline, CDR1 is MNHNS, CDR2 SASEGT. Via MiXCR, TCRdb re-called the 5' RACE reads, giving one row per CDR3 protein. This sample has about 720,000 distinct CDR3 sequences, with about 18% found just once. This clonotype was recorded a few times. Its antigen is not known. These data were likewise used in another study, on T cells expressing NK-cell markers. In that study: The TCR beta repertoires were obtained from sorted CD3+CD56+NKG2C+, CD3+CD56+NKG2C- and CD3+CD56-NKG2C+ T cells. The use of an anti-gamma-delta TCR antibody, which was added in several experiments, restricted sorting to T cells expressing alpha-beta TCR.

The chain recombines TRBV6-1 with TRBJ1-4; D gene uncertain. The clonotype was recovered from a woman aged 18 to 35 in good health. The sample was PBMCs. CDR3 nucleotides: TGTGCCAGCAGTGCGTCTGCAACTAATGAAAAACTGTTTTTT. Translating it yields CASSASATNEKLFF.